The rows below give T cell receptor beta chains drawn from one sample of a study of T cell repertoires in cytomegalovirus infection. These TCRs are of unknown antigen specificity. One entry per CDR3 protein, called by TCRdb with MiXCR from the reads. The sample has some 800,000 distinct CDR3 sequences, about 27% seen once; the top ten hold over 10%. Sequencing was performed on cultured CD8+ T cells from PBMCs, taken from culture after CMV antigen stimulation. Receptors originate from a human donor in good health (CMV status not recorded). Some clones in this sample may be carry-over from other donors' samples. Each CDR3 is given with its conserved first and last residue. Fields, in order: J gene, D gene, V gene, CDR3 protein. The D gene is left open where the match is weak.

TRBJ2-1 . TRBV12-3/TRBV12-4 CASTDKNNEQFF
TRBJ1-2 TRBD1 TRBV5-6 CASSPDGGDRDNGYTF
TRBJ2-1 TRBD2 TRBV5-1 CASSSSLAGTKGEQFF
TRBJ2-7 TRBD1 TRBV25-1 CASSELGGALYEQYF
TRBJ2-1 TRBD2 TRBV7-6 CASSSTSGGAVVYNEQFF
TRBJ1-4 TRBD1 TRBV11-2 CASSLGQPTTNEKLFF
TRBJ2-7 . TRBV6-1 CASSERLSYEQYF
TRBJ1-3 . TRBV29-1 CSVEDSGAGNTIYF
TRBJ2-1 . TRBV5-6 CASSPLPPGLGNEQFF
TRBJ1-5 . TRBV7-9 CASSPPGVGLQPQHF
TRBJ1-1 . TRBV7-9 CASSPEWDSEAFF
TRBJ1-5 TRBD1 TRBV4-1 CASSPEPTGTGTYQPQHF
TRBJ2-2 TRBD1 TRBV5-5 CASSLAKGAAGELFF
TRBJ2-1 . TRBV9 CASSVSRATGNEQFF
TRBJ1-2 . TRBV7-6 CAILEAIGAPNYGYTF
TRBJ2-1 . TRBV27 CASSWTLQSYNEQFF
TRBJ1-4 . TRBV27 CASSLRAPSFNEKLFF
TRBJ1-6 TRBD1 TRBV28 CASRVKQGGNSPLHF
TRBJ1-1 TRBD1 TRBV20-1 CSASGTGRNTEAFF
TRBJ2-1 . TRBV14 CASSQDRHEQFF
TRBJ2-1 . TRBV19 CASSPPGDKSYNEQFF
TRBJ2-7 . TRBV12-3/TRBV12-4 CASSTGLGHSYEQYF
TRBJ1-5 . TRBV6-5 CASSSGQYSNQPQHF
TRBJ2-2 . TRBV7-8 CASSPPSGTGELFF
TRBJ1-3 . TRBV2 CASSAGTVSPGDTIYF
TRBJ2-3 . TRBV24-1 CATSQASTDTQYF
TRBJ1-1 TRBD1 TRBV7-6 CASSLTGVEAFF
TRBJ2-5 . TRBV7-9 CASSLVGARETQYF
TRBJ1-2 TRBD1 TRBV20-1 CSASSGTGDMNYGYTF
TRBJ2-1 TRBD1 TRBV6-1 CASSQNAQDRASYNEQFF
TRBJ1-2 TRBD1 TRBV29-1 CSVGRTGNYGYTF
TRBJ1-1 . TRBV27 CASSFYWQGQGNTEAFF
TRBJ1-4 . TRBV4-3 CASSQRFGRESALLFF
TRBJ1-1 . TRBV4-3 CASSQDWAESSSTEAFF
TRBJ1-1 . TRBV29-1 CSARPYSTEAFF
TRBJ1-5 . TRBV6-1 CASSEWGADSNQPQHF
TRBJ2-1 . TRBV5-1 CASSLEGGPYNEQFF
TRBJ2-4 . TRBV18 CASSWEGNLAKNIQYF
TRBJ2-2 . TRBV5-1 CASSLFDRTGELFF
TRBJ1-5 . TRBV6-2/TRBV6-3 CASSQTQGTDFNQPQHF
TRBJ1-6 TRBD1 TRBV4-3 CASSQKQGKPLHF